Here is one T cell receptor beta chain with its context. V was shortened by 5 bases and J by 5 bases, with 8 bases between the two germline ends. The CDR3 runs to 12 residues. Germline values: CDR1 SGHNT, CDR2 YENEEA. This record comes from a study of cytomegalovirus exposure and HLA in healthy donors. Primers: 60 Vbeta forward and 13 Jbeta reverse. Sequencing was performed with immunoSEQ multiplex PCR; in TCRdb, only in-frame clones are kept and a portion is missing. The sample shows 95,000 to 150,000 clones, 80% to 85% of them seen only once. The chain is built from TRBV11-3 and TRBJ2-3; no clear D gene. Sequences were obtained from PBMCs. This clonotype originated in a man aged 25 to 40 in good health and CMV-seronegative. The CDR3 protein is CASSPSGDTQYF. The CDR3, as DNA: TGTGCCAGCAGCCCGTCGGGAGATACGCAGTATTTT.